This T cell receptor beta chain comes out of a study of control samples from healthy donors and cancer patients. Germline CDR1 and CDR2: MDHEN and SYDVKM. The V segment lost 4 bases and the J segment 4 bases; nucleotides outside the gene matches: 5. CDR3 size: 17 residues. TCRdb's table, derived via immunoSEQ multiplex PCR, lists solely in-frame clones and lacks some. The repertoire holds roughly 170,000 clones, with around 88% as singletons. The chain recombines TRBV28 with TRBJ2-6, with 12 bases that match TRBD1. This sequence originates from a woman aged 30 to 39 in good health. Sequenced material: blood. CDR3 DNA: TGTGCCAGCAGTTCCCGGGACAGGGGGCGAGGGGCCAACGTCCTGACTTTC. Protein: CASSSRDRGRGANVLTF.